Listed below are T cell receptor beta chains from one sample, sequenced in a study of vaccination and CD4 T cells after COVID-19. TCRdb passed the PCR reads through MiXCR, listing each CDR3 protein once. The repertoire includes about 26,000 distinct CDR3 sequences, under 40% of them detected once, and roughly 3.5% sits in the top ten. These receptors are not linked to any known antigen. This sample comprised CD4+ T cells from blood, cultured in vitro, obtained about 7 months after SARS-CoV-2 vaccination. The receptor set was obtained from a human donor who had recovered from COVID-19. Both conserved end residues are part of each CDR3. D genes are given only for firm matches. Size is stated for part of the rows, as once, few or many counts, or as a class when the clone is expanded.

v_gene	abundance	d_gene	j_gene	CDR3aa	CDR3nt
TRBV5-4	few	TRBD2	TRBJ2-5	CASSLVLAGRETQYF	TGTGCCAGCAGCTTGGTTCTAGCGGGACGAGAGACCCAGTACTTC
TRBV18	.	.	TRBJ2-7	CASSRGRDYEQYF	TGTGCCAGCTCACGAGGACGAGACTACGAGCAGTACTTC
TRBV7-9	.	.	TRBJ2-7	CASSSTRELTSEQYF	TGTGCCAGCAGCTCTACTCGGGAGCTGACGTCCGAGCAGTACTTC
TRBV24-1	.	.	TRBJ2-7	CATSDLFSPYEQYF	TGTGCCACCAGTGATTTATTCAGCCCCTACGAGCAGTACTTC
TRBV7-9	.	.	TRBJ1-4	CASSLDQGHEKLFF	TGTGCCAGCAGCTTGGATCAGGGTCATGAAAAACTGTTTTTT
TRBV6-1	.	.	TRBJ1-5	CASTRWATERNQPQHF	TGTGCCAGCACCCGTTGGGCGACAGAGCGCAATCAGCCCCAGCATTTT
TRBV6-2/TRBV6-3	.	TRBD2	TRBJ2-1	CASRHLAGSPSEQFF	TGTGCCAGCAGACATCTAGCGGGATCGCCCAGTGAGCAGTTCTTC
TRBV4-3	.	.	TRBJ2-1	CASSRGERKVAEQFF	TGCGCCAGCAGCCGGGGGGAACGGAAGGTGGCTGAGCAGTTCTTC
TRBV25-1	few	TRBD1	TRBJ2-1	CASSELTGKLDNEQFF	TGTGCCAGCAGTGAATTGACAGGGAAGCTCGACAATGAGCAGTTCTTC
TRBV2	.	.	TRBJ2-7	CASRTGGGEQYF	TGTGCCAGCAGGACAGGAGGGGGCGAGCAGTACTTC
TRBV19	.	.	TRBJ2-5	CASSSGPSTQYF	TGTGCCAGTAGTTCCGGGCCCAGCACCCAGTACTTC
TRBV11-1	.	.	TRBJ1-2	CASNLGPGARGYTF	TGTGCCAGCAACCTTGGTCCGGGGGCGCGTGGCTACACCTTC
TRBV28	.	TRBD1	TRBJ1-1	CASTRNRGTEAFF	TGTGCCAGCACGCGAAACAGGGGGACTGAAGCCTTCTTT
TRBV10-3	.	TRBD1	TRBJ2-2	CATTGQDAGELFF	TGTGCCACAACGGGACAGGACGCCGGGGAGCTGTTTTTT
TRBV6-1	.	.	TRBJ2-7	CASSEAGNYEQYF	TGTGCCAGCAGTGAAGCAGGAAACTACGAGCAGTACTTC
TRBV20-1	few	TRBD2	TRBJ2-1	CSARDLYRGSGNEQFF	TGCAGTGCTAGAGATCTTTATAGGGGTAGCGGGAATGAGCAGTTCTTC
TRBV11-1	once	.	TRBJ2-5	CASSFGSAGIETQYF	TGTGCCAGCAGCTTTGGGTCGGCAGGGATCGAGACCCAGTACTTC
TRBV4-1	.	.	TRBJ2-7	CASSQVWLRTLSNYEQYF	TGCGCCAGCAGCCAAGTGTGGCTGCGGACCCTAAGTAACTACGAGCAGTACTTC
TRBV20-1	.	.	TRBJ1-1	CSAISGNTEAFF	TGCAGTGCTATTTCCGGGAACACTGAAGCTTTCTTT
TRBV19	.	.	TRBJ1-2	CASSMDRWMSYTF	TGTGCCAGTAGTATGGACAGATGGATGAGCTACACCTTC
TRBV19	few	.	TRBJ2-3	CASSIPGGGTSTDTQYF	TGTGCCAGTAGTATACCCGGTGGCGGTACTAGCACAGATACGCAGTATTTT
TRBV27	few	.	TRBJ2-5	CASTSRLVPQETQYF	TGTGCCAGCACCTCCAGGCTAGTCCCACAAGAGACCCAGTACTTC
TRBV19	.	.	TRBJ2-7	CASSMTGYEQYF	TGTGCCAGTAGTATGACAGGTTACGAGCAGTACTTC
TRBV21-1	.	.	TRBJ1-5	CASSKEDRGEQPQHF	TGTGCCAGCAGCAAAGAAGATCGGGGTGAACAGCCCCAGCATTTT
TRBV4-3	.	.	TRBJ2-3	CASSQDLADTQYF	TGCGCCAGCAGCCAAGATTTGGCAGATACGCAGTATTTT
TRBV27	.	.	TRBJ1-5	CASSPGSPSAQPQHF	TGTGCCAGCAGTCCGGGATCCCCGTCAGCACAGCCCCAGCATTTT
TRBV20-1	few	.	TRBJ2-3	CSAGQDTDTQYF	TGCAGTGCTGGGCAGGACACAGATACGCAGTATTTT
TRBV12-3/TRBV12-4	.	TRBD2	TRBJ2-3	CASSPGLAPQYF	TGTGCCAGCAGCCCGGGACTAGCTCCGCAGTATTTT
TRBV7-9	few	.	TRBJ2-7	CASSLEGPFLIYEQYF	TGTGCCAGCAGCTTAGAGGGCCCATTTCTTATCTACGAGCAGTACTTC
TRBV7-8	.	TRBD1	TRBJ2-7	CASSLAGTGVNEQYF	TGTGCCAGCAGCTTAGCCGGGACAGGGGTAAACGAGCAGTACTTC
TRBV7-7	few	TRBD1	TRBJ2-5	CASSLVPGGQETQYF	TGTGCCAGCAGCTTAGTTCCAGGGGGACAAGAGACCCAGTACTTC
TRBV5-5	.	TRBD1	TRBJ2-5	CASSLGPGQGQETQYF	TGTGCCAGCAGCTTGGGGCCAGGACAGGGCCAAGAGACCCAGTACTTC
TRBV20-1	few	TRBD2	TRBJ2-7	CSARDHHTSGGFSYEQYF	TGCAGTGCTAGAGATCACCATACTAGCGGGGGTTTCTCCTACGAGCAGTACTTC
TRBV19	few	TRBD1	TRBJ1-5	CASSWGQGSNQPQHF	TGTGCCAGTAGTTGGGGACAGGGAAGCAATCAGCCCCAGCATTTT
TRBV28	.	TRBD1	TRBJ1-3	CASRPTGAENTIYF	TGTGCCAGCAGACCGACAGGGGCTGAAAACACCATATATTTT
TRBV7-3	.	TRBD2	TRBJ2-1	CASSLGETSGVQFF	TGTGCCAGCAGCTTAGGGGAGACTAGCGGGGTGCAGTTCTTC
TRBV19	.	.	TRBJ1-1	CASMGNPRILNTEAFF	TGTGCCAGTATGGGGAATCCTAGAATCCTGAACACTGAAGCTTTCTTT
TRBV29-1	once	TRBD1	TRBJ2-1	CSVSAQGDYNEQFF	TGCAGCGTCTCGGCACAGGGGGACTACAATGAGCAGTTCTTC
TRBV7-8	.	TRBD1	TRBJ1-5	CAGSRGQLSNQPQHF	TGTGCCGGCAGCAGGGGACAGCTTAGCAATCAGCCCCAGCATTTT
TRBV20-1	.	TRBD2	TRBJ2-3	CSAARESRIGAQYF	TGCAGTGCAGCGCGGGAGAGCCGTATTGGGGCGCAGTATTTT
TRBV2	.	.	TRBJ2-1	CASSVWEDSYNEQFF	TGTGCCAGCAGTGTGTGGGAGGACTCCTACAATGAGCAGTTCTTC
TRBV10-3	once	TRBD1	TRBJ2-2	CATGTGDTGELFF	TGTGCCACCGGGACAGGGGATACCGGGGAGCTGTTTTTT